The present TCR beta chain was sequenced within a study of regulatory T cells in long-lasting Graves disease. Broader study findings: Persistent cases of Graves' showed reduced TCR diversity relative to newly diagnosed patients. Sample size was small, which may have lowered accuracy.

According to the study, TCR beta libraries were built with iRepertoire HTBI primers and CDR3-region Arm-PCR. Original analysis: Samples jointly harbored roughly 62 TRBV and more than eleven TRBJ segments. Using its own MiXCR run on the multiplex PCR reads, TCRdb lists one record per CDR3 protein. TCRdb, rather than the study authors, made the V and J calls. The table has about 560,000 distinct CDR3 sequences, 15% to 20% seen once; the top ten hold approximately 12%. This clonotype has a handful of counts. Its antigen remains unidentified. The time point was: newly diagnosed GD, antithyroid drugs for less than 3 months. Generation of the TCR library employed RNA extracted from PBMCs. The CDR3 has 15 residues. Per germline, CDR1 SGDLS and CDR2 YYNGEE. With 0 bases removed from V and 4 bases from J, the gap between germline ends came to 13 bases. This sample was also put to use in a study of T cells in Graves' hyperthyroidism and ophthalmopathy. From that second work: During a first-round RT-PCR of the TCR CDR3, the HTBI primer set was used.

The chain is built from TRBV9 and TRBJ1-2; D perhaps matches TRBD1 (6 bases). This TCR was sampled from a man aged 18 to 29 with Graves disease. The sample in question was peripheral blood mononuclear cells (PBMCs), obtained at new diagnosis, from a patient treated with antithyroid drugs. In DNA form, the CDR3 reads TGTGCCAGCAGCGTAGTAGACAGGTTGCCCTATGGCTACACCTTC. Its translation is CASSVVDRLPYGYTF.